This T cell receptor (beta chain) was captured by sequencing in a study of blood T cell repertoires in COVID-19. Whole-study context: Some COVID-19 samples were acute and others convalescent; all came from the United States, Italy and Spain. PBMCs, B-cell-depleted T cells, or T cells provided the cDNA or gDNA that made up the material.

The CDR3 is 14 amino acids. The V segment lost 3 bases and the J segment 8 bases; nucleotides outside the gene matches: 9. The germline V gene has CDR1 DFQATT and CDR2 SNEGSKA (reference sequence). Source study methods: Amplification of reference gene primers provided the estimated nucleated cell counts. TCRdb's table, derived via immunoSEQ multiplex PCR, lists solely in-frame clones and lacks some. V and J calls and clone size are those listed in that table; D and trimming were worked out from the DNA. The top ten clones hold roughly 4.3% of a sample with some 95,000 clones, roughly 87% of them seen once.

This chain links TRBV20-1 with TRBJ2-3, with TRBD2 matching 9 bases. Material: peripheral blood. This TCR came from a man aged 65-85 years with acute or convalescent COVID-19. The CDR3 sequence: CSASKGGGAGTQYF. The DNA for the CDR3 is TGCAGTGCTAGTAAGGGCGGGGGGGCCGGTACGCAGTATTTT.